This TCR beta chain was obtained from a study of T-cell reconstitution after alpha-beta-depleted transplantation in children. The CDR3 runs 14 residues. J gave up 8 bases and V 5 bases, and 7 bases lay outside the gene matches. This clonotype was counted ten times or more. Its antigen is currently unknown. Unique molecular identifiers tagged the TCRbeta library. TCRdb used MiXCR to reprocess the PCR reads, holding one entry per CDR3 protein. The repertoire holds approximately 500,000 distinct CDR3 sequences, with about 10% as singletons. Study observations and caveats: Among T cells one year after transplant, newly produced cells accounted for most counts and diversity. The origin of alpha-beta T cells about two months after transplant was reportedly several hundred expanded graft clones.

Material: PBMCs, obtained before TCRalphabeta/CD19-depleted stem cell transplant. V is TRBV12-3 or TRBV12-4 and J is TRBJ1-4; 8 bases fit TRBD1. This TCR was recovered from a child under 10 years old with inherited bone marrow failure, due to receive a stem cell transplant. The CDR3 region is CASSRTGQEEKLFF. The CDR3 DNA is TGTGCCAGCAGTCGGACAGGGCAGGAAGAAAAACTGTTTTTT.